Sequencing of this T cell receptor (beta chain) was carried out in a study of regulatory T cells in long-lasting Graves disease. As to time point: persistent/refractory GD, antithyroid drugs over 5 years with positive TRAb. PBMCs were the source of the RNA used for TCR sequencing. Arm-PCR with iRepertoire HTBI primers amplified the CDR3 regions for these TCR beta libraries. TCRdb called the multiplex PCR reads again in MiXCR, with one record for every CDR3 protein. Counted here are around 400,000 distinct CDR3 sequences, more than 20% occurring once; the ten biggest clones make up less than 30%. This clonotype came up a few times. The starting material was peripheral blood mononuclear cells (PBMCs), obtained when the disease was refractory, from a patient treated with antithyroid drugs. This clonotype was sampled from a woman in her 40s with Graves disease.

The CDR3 DNA reads TGTGCCAGCAGTTACGGGGACGGGGAGCTGTTTTTT. Translated, it gives CASSYGDGELFF. The V gene is TRBV6-9, the J gene TRBJ2-2, with D tentatively TRBD2 (5 bases). Germline loops: CDR1 MNHGY, CDR2 SVAAGI. V dropped 3 bases and J dropped 7 bases, with 6 bases sitting between them. The CDR3 runs 12 residues.